The 26 T cell receptor beta chains reported below all come from one sample, sequenced in a study of cytomegalovirus exposure and HLA in healthy donors. PCR was performed using 60 Vbeta and 13 Jbeta primers. Libraries were prepared by immunoSEQ multiplex PCR; TCRdb keeps only in-frame clonotypes and omits some of them. Here the sample spans about 55,000 clones, about 84% being singletons. Sequencing used PBMCs. The receptors were sampled from a man aged 25 to 40 in good health and CMV-seronegative.

The chain couples TRBV30 to TRBJ2-7, with D possibly being TRBD1 (6 bases). The germline V and J ends were trimmed by 0 bases and 3 bases, with 12 bases remaining between them. The CDR3 consists of 14 residues. Germline V gene sequence: CDR1 GTSNPN, CDR2 SVGIG (reference sequence). The CDR3 is CAWSVSSRGYEQYF. The CDR3 region has the DNA TGTGCCTGGAGTGTAAGTAGCAGGGGCTACGAGCAGTACTTC.

The chain combines TRBV12-5 with TRBJ2-5; a possible D gene is TRBD2 (6 bases). Germline V gene sequence: CDR1 LGHNT, CDR2 FRNRAP. CDR3 length: 13 amino acids. The V end lost 4 bases, the J end lost 3 bases, and 9 bases lay between the germline ends. The CDR3: CASGWEVEETQYF. The CDR3 region has the DNA TGTGCTAGTGGTTGGGAGGTCGAAGAGACCCAGTACTTC.

This chain links TRBV19 with TRBJ2-7; maybe TRBD1 (6 bases). Germline V gives CDR1 LNHDA, CDR2 SQIVND (reference sequence). CDR3 length: 15 amino acids. V was trimmed by 2 bases and J by 0 bases, leaving 11 bases between them. The CDR3 loop reads CASSITGPYSYEQYF. CDR3 sequence (DNA): TGTGCCAGTAGTATAACAGGGCCTTACTCCTACGAGCAGTACTTC.

The genes are TRBV5-6 and TRBJ2-1; TRBD2 agrees at 7 bases. The CDR3 has 16 amino acids. Losses at the gene ends were 2 bases for V and 4 bases for J; bases not matched to a gene: 9. Germline CDR1 is SGHDT and CDR2 is YYEEEE. DNA for the CDR3: TGTGCCAGCAGCTTTTCGAGGGAGGGCCGTTACAATGAGCAGTTCTTC. Amino acid sequence: CASSFSREGRYNEQFF.

Points on this clone: The junction shows a germline mismatch at one end, possibly a read error. The rearrangement joins TRBV7-7 to TRBJ2-3; 13 bases map to TRBD2. Germline V gene sequence: CDR1 SSHAT, CDR2 FNYEAQ (reference sequence). The CDR3 sequence is 16 residues long. CDR3 sequence (DNA): TGTGCTAGCAGCCCAGGACTAGCGGGGGCCACAGATACGCAGTATTTT. This sequence encodes CASSPGLAGATDTQYF. Combining the CDR3 with reference TRBV7-7 and TRBJ2-3 gives the whole variable domain GAGVSQSPRYKVTKRGQDVTLRCDPISSHATLYWYQQALGQGPEFLTYFNYEAQPDKSGLPSDRFSAERPEGSISTLTIQRTEQRDSAMYRCASSPGLAGATDTQYFGPGTRLTVL.

This clone was picked up one time. The rearrangement links TRBV5-4 to TRBJ1-6; D may be TRBD1 (5 bases). V shed 1 base and J shed 9 bases, with 14 bases lying between them. Per the germline V gene, CDR1 is SGHNT and CDR2 is YYREEE (reference sequence). The CDR3 runs to 15 residues. In DNA, the CDR3 is TGTGCCAGCAGCTTGAGCGCCAGGGTATCTTCACCCCTCCACTTT. Translation gives CASSLSARVSSPLHF. Full variable domain (missing parts from reference TRBV5-4 and TRBJ1-6): ETGVTQSPTHLIKTRGQQVTLRCSSQSGHNTVSWYQQALGQGPQFIFQYYREEENGRGNFPPRFSGLQFPNYSSELNVNALELDDSALYLCASSLSARVSSPLHFGNGTRLTVT.

This clone was seen a handful of times. V and J are TRBV10-3 and TRBJ2-1, with D unclear. Germline lookup yields CDR1 ENHRY and CDR2 SYGVKD. The CDR3 totals 11 residues. With 3 bases removed from V and 6 bases from J, the gap between germline ends came to 3 bases. This CDR3 reads CAISDLNEQFF. The CDR3 bases are TGTGCCATCAGTGACCTCAATGAGCAGTTCTTC.

The V gene is TRBV7-6, the J gene TRBJ1-5, with D possibly TRBD1 on 5 matching bases. The V and J ends lost 1 base and 7 bases respectively, with 11 bases between them. The germline V gene encodes CDR1 SGHVS and CDR2 FNYEAQ. The CDR3 consists of 14 residues. The CDR3 protein is CASSLGQFGQPQHF. Written as DNA, the CDR3 is TGTGCCAGCAGCTTAGGACAGTTTGGGCAGCCCCAGCATTTT.

The V and J genes are TRBV6-5 and TRBJ2-7; D is undetermined. This CDR3 spans 15 amino acids. Looked up from germline, CDR1 is MNHEY and CDR2 is SVGAGI. The germline V and J ends were trimmed by 1 base and 0 bases, with 10 bases remaining between them. CDR3 coding DNA: TGTGCCAGCAGTTACTACCAGTTACCCTCCTACGAGCAGTACTTC. It translates to CASSYYQLPSYEQYF.

The CDR3 protein is CASSRPGKDYGYTF. CDR3 nucleotide sequence: TGTGCCAGCAGCCGACCAGGGAAAGACTATGGCTACACCTTC. The chain is built from TRBV6-6 and TRBJ1-2, with D tentatively TRBD1 (5 bases). The germline gives CDR1 MNHNY, CDR2 SVGAGI (reference sequence). The V and J ends lost 6 bases and 3 bases respectively, with 14 bases between them. The CDR3 consists of 14 residues.

The chain joins TRBV28 to TRBJ2-7, with no clear D. Trimming cost V 4 bases and J 2 bases, with 9 bases left between them. Germline loops: CDR1 MDHEN, CDR2 SYDVKM. This CDR3 spans 13 amino acids. The CDR3 coding sequence is TGTGCCAGCAGTTCGCCCCCTACCTACGAGCAGTACTTC. Encoded protein: CASSSPPTYEQYF.

In its sample, this clone was seen a few times. The chain has TRBV7-9 and TRBJ2-5, with 12 positions matching TRBD2. The CDR3 spans 15 residues. J lost 4 bases, V lost 6 bases, and 6 bases had no gene match. Germline CDR1 is SEHNR and CDR2 is FQNEAQ (reference sequence). The CDR3 here is CASSRLAGVLETQYF. CDR3 nucleotides: TGTGCCAGCAGTCGACTAGCGGGAGTGCTAGAGACCCAGTACTTC.

The V and J genes are TRBV2 and TRBJ2-7; D is possibly TRBD2 (6 bases). V lost 3 bases, J lost 2 bases, and 8 bases lay in between. The CDR3 sequence is 13 residues long. Germline V gene data show CDR1 as SNHLY and CDR2 as FYNNEI. CDR3 DNA: TGTGCCAGCAGTGAGGACTATACCTACGAGCAGTACTTC. Translating it yields CASSEDYTYEQYF.

The chain joins TRBV7-9 to TRBJ2-4; 12 positions match TRBD1. The junction had 6 bases not matched to a gene; V was cut back by 6 bases and J by 0 bases. The germline V gene has CDR1 SEHNR and CDR2 FQNEAQ (reference sequence). The CDR3 consists of 17 residues. CDR3 region: CASRPGGQGAAKNIQYF. In nucleotides, the CDR3 is TGTGCCAGCAGGCCCGGGGGACAGGGGGCAGCCAAAAACATTCAGTACTTC.

The chain couples TRBV5-1 to TRBJ2-5; 7 bases are shared with TRBD2. TRBJ2-7 explains the end of the DNA better; the J call may be wrong. The germline CDR1 and CDR2 sequences are SGHRS and YFSETQ. This CDR3 has 14 amino acids. This CDR3 is CASSLYGGGYEQYF. CDR3 nucleotide sequence: TGCGCCAGCAGCTTGTATGGCGGGGGCTACGAGCAGTACTTC.

The V gene is TRBV19, the J gene TRBJ1-2, with 12 bases identical to TRBD1. This CDR3 comprises 16 residues. J was trimmed by 2 bases and V by 5 bases; bases with no gene match: 6. The germline CDR1 and CDR2 sequences are LNHDA and SQIVND (reference sequence). CDR3 residues: CASSPRDRGLNYGYTF. In DNA form, the CDR3 reads TGTGCCAGTAGTCCGAGGGACAGGGGGCTAAACTATGGCTACACCTTC. Full variable domain (outside the CDR3, taken from reference TRBV19 and TRBJ1-2): DGGITQSPKYLFRKEGQNVTLSCEQNLNHDAMYWYRQDPGQGLRLIYYSQIVNDFQKGDIAEGYSVSREKKESFPLTVTSAQKNPTAFYLCASSPRDRGLNYGYTFGSGTRLTVV.

The chain recombines TRBV5-1 with TRBJ2-7; D gene uncertain. Per the germline V gene, CDR1 is SGHRS and CDR2 is YFSETQ. V shed 0 bases and J shed 3 bases, with 7 bases lying between them. This CDR3 contains 13 residues. The chain's CDR3 is CASSLVTDYEQYF. The CDR3, as DNA: TGCGCCAGCAGCTTGGTTACAGACTACGAGCAGTACTTC.

The CDR3 here is CASSGGLAGGSFYNEQFF. The DNA of the CDR3 is TGCGCCAGCAGCGGGGGACTAGCGGGAGGATCGTTCTACAATGAGCAGTTCTTC. The rearrangement joins TRBV5-1 to TRBJ2-1, with 15 bases aligning to TRBD2. The CDR3 contains 18 residues. Losses at the gene ends were 4 bases for V and 3 bases for J; bases not matched to a gene: 8. Germline-derived CDR1 and CDR2 are SGHRS and YFSETQ.

This chain joins TRBV5-4 and TRBJ1-2, with no clear D. The CDR3 runs 12 residues. Trimming pared 2 bases from V and 8 bases from J, leaving 10 bases between. From germline, CDR1 is SGHNT and CDR2 YYREEE (reference sequence). In nucleotides, the CDR3 is TGTGCCAGCAGCTTTGAAGCCCGGGGCTACACCTTC. Translated: CASSFEARGYTF.

The chain links TRBV5-5 to TRBJ1-1; TRBD1 aligns across 7 bases. Per the germline V gene, CDR1 is SGHKS and CDR2 is YYEKEE (reference sequence). The CDR3 extends over 12 amino acids. Unmatched junction bases numbered 5, after V lost 5 bases and J lost 7 bases. The CDR3 is CASRRQGGEAFF. Written as DNA, the CDR3 is TGTGCCAGCAGAAGACAGGGCGGTGAAGCTTTCTTT.

V is TRBV19 and J is TRBJ1-2, with D maybe TRBD1 (5 bases). This CDR3 comprises 13 residues. Between the trimmed V and J ends, which lost 6 bases and 4 bases, there was a span of 12 bases. Germline-derived CDR1 and CDR2 are LNHDA and SQIVND (reference sequence). CDR3 region: CASRSTGSYGYTF. CDR3 DNA sequence: TGTGCCAGTAGGTCAACAGGTAGCTATGGCTACACCTTC.

V gene TRBV7-8 combines with J gene TRBJ2-2; 10 bases are shared with TRBD2. V was clipped by 4 bases and J by 1 base; unmatched bases: 3. This CDR3 is 16 amino acids long. From germline, CDR1 is SGHVS and CDR2 FQNEAQ. CDR3 protein: CASSSRLAGNTGELFF. The CDR3 nucleotides read TGTGCCAGCAGCTCCAGACTAGCGGGGAACACCGGGGAGCTGTTTTTT.

The sample holds a few counts of this clone. The chain carries TRBV18 and TRBJ2-2; 10 bases match TRBD1. Germline CDR1 KGHSH, CDR2 LQKENI. Trimming took 1 base from V and 4 from J; bases not matched to a gene: 12. This CDR3 is 19 amino acids long. The CDR3 DNA reads as TGTGCCAGCTCACCACGCTCACCCGGGACAGGGGTGGTCACCGGGGAGCTGTTTTTT. Translation: CASSPRSPGTGVVTGELFF.

V and J are TRBV14 and TRBJ2-2; tentatively, D is TRBD1 (6 bases). The length of the CDR3 is 15 residues. Deletions cut 4 bases from V and 2 bases from J, with 11 bases between. The V gene's germline CDR1 is SGHDN and CDR2 FVKESK. The CDR3 sequence: CASSRTVLNTGELFF. In DNA, the CDR3 is TGTGCCAGCAGCCGGACAGTACTAAACACCGGGGAGCTGTTTTTT.

V gene TRBV29-1 combines with J gene TRBJ2-3; 7 bases fit TRBD2. From germline, CDR1 is SQVTM and CDR2 ANQGSEA. The length of the CDR3 is 13 residues. V was pared by 4 bases and J by 2 bases, with 3 bases of the junction left unmatched. In DNA form, the CDR3 reads TGCAGCGTTGGCCTAGCGGCCACAGATACGCAGTATTTT. It yields the protein CSVGLAATDTQYF.

The chain's CDR3 is CSVTGLAGSVSYEQYF. For the CDR3, the DNA is TGCAGCGTTACAGGACTAGCGGGGAGCGTTTCCTACGAGCAGTACTTC. The rearrangement joins TRBV29-1 to TRBJ2-7; 12 bases are shared with TRBD2. With V trimmed by 5 bases and J by 1 base, 9 bases remained unmatched. In germline, CDR1 is SQVTM, CDR2 ANQGSEA. The CDR3 is 16 amino acids.